The 7 T cell receptor beta chains given below trace back to one sample, sequenced in a study of identical twins. TCRdb fed the 5' RACE reads into MiXCR, producing one record per CDR3 protein. The table has hundreds of thousands of distinct CDR3 sequences, more than 6.5% seen once. These data were also reused for a study on yellow fever vaccine responses in identical twins.

Source material: PBMCs. These TCRs come from a woman aged 18-30 years in good health.

This clonotype was recorded many times. This chain joins TRBV4-2 and TRBJ2-1, with 12 nucleotides matching TRBD2. CDR3 length equals 15 residues. The ends lost 1 base at V and 7 bases at J; junction bases unmatched: 2. Germline CDR1 is LGHNA and CDR2 is YNFKEQ. CDR3 bases: TGTGCCAGCAGCCAAGCTAGCGGGAGGGGTAATGAGCAGTTCTTC. Translated: CASSQASGRGNEQFF.

A remark on this clonotype: An end of the junction does not agree with germline; a read error may underlie this. The chain is built from TRBV7-7 and TRBJ2-1; TRBD2 agrees at 9 bases. CDR1 and CDR2 from the germline V gene are SSHAT and FNYEAQ (reference sequence). CDR3 length equals 20 residues. The CDR3 nucleotides read TGTGCTAGCAGCATAAACCCGAAGTCTAGCGGGGCTAGCTCCTACAATGAGCAGTTCTTC. This codes for CASSINPKSSGASSYNEQFF. Full variable domain (outside the CDR3, taken from reference TRBV7-7 and TRBJ2-1): GAGVSQSPRYKVTKRGQDVTLRCDPISSHATLYWYQQALGQGPEFLTYFNYEAQPDKSGLPSDRFSAERPEGSISTLTIQRTEQRDSAMYRCASSINPKSSGASSYNEQFFGPGTRLTVL.

This clonotype has just a few counts. The chain uses TRBV3-1 and TRBJ2-5; D call uncertain. Germline V gives CDR1 LGHDT, CDR2 YNNKEL (reference sequence). Trimming stripped 1 base from V and 2 bases from J, with 8 bases between. CDR3 length: 14 residues. This chain's CDR3 is CASSQATGQETQYF. The CDR3 DNA is TGTGCCAGCAGCCAAGCTACGGGTCAAGAGACCCAGTACTTC.

This clonotype was detected many times. The chain carries TRBV20-1 and TRBJ2-3; no clear D gene. The length of the CDR3 is 13 residues. CDR1 and CDR2 (germline): DFQATT, SNEGSKA (reference sequence). V lost 6 bases and J 6 bases, leaving 16 bases between the germline ends. The CDR3, as DNA: TGCAGTGCCAGACACCCGTGGCGGGATACGCAGTATTTT. It translates to CSARHPWRDTQYF.

As regards this clonotype: A read error may be the cause here, since a much bigger clone is one base away. The chain carries TRBV14 and TRBJ2-7; 7 bases fit TRBD1. The CDR3 contains 17 residues. Germline CDR1 and CDR2: SGHDN and FVKESK. V lost 1 base and J lost 7; bases outside the gene matches: 16. Here the CDR3 reads CASSQVRHRGLRREQYF. The CDR3 DNA follows: TGTGCCAGCAGCCAAGTACGGCACAGGGGCCTGCGGCGGGAGCAGTACTTC.

Of note for this clonotype: One end of the junction varies from germline; a read error may be responsible. The J gene is TRBJ2-7, the V gene TRBV20-1; either TRBD1 or TRBD2 may fit D (5 bases each). The germline gives CDR1 DFQATT, CDR2 SNEGSKA (reference sequence). The CDR3 totals 14 residues. The CDR3, as DNA: TGCTGTGCTAGAGGGGACGGGATGACCTACGAGCAGTACTTC. It translates to CCARGDGMTYEQYF.

This clonotype has ten or more counts. The V and J genes are TRBV21-1 and TRBJ2-3; the table's D call of TRBD2 was not tested on the DNA. TRBV21-1 is a recognized pseudogene. The CDR3 extends over 19 amino acids. This chain's CDR3 is CASSKRRLAGGLSEDTQYF. DNA of the CDR3: TGTGCCAGCAGCAAACGGAGACTAGCGGGGGGGCTTAGTGAAGATACGCAGTATTTT.